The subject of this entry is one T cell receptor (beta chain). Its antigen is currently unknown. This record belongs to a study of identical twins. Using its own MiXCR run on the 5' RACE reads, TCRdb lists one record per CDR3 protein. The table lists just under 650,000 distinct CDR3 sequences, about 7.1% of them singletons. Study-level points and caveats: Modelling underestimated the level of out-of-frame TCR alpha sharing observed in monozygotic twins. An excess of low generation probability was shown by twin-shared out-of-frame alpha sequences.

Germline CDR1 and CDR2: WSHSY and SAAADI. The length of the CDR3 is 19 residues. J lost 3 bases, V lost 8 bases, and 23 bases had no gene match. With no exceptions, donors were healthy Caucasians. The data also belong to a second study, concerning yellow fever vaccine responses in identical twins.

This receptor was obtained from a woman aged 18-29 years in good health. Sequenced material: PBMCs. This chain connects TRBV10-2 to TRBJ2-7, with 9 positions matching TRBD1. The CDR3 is CASLGQGVEPSGRVYEQYF. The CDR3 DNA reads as TGCGCCAGCTTGGGACAGGGCGTAGAACCATCTGGGCGGGTCTACGAGCAGTACTTC.